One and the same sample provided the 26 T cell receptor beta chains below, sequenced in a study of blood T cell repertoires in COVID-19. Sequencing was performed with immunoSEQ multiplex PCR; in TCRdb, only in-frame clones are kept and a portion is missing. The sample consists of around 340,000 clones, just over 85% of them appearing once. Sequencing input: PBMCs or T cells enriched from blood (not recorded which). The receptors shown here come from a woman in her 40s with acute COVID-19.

Here the CDR3 reads CASSPGTRLTQYF. CDR3 DNA: TGTGCCAGCAGCCCCGGGACTAGACTTACGCAGTATTTT. This chain uses TRBV3-1 (or the pseudogene TRBV3-2) with TRBJ2-3, with 8 nucleotides matching TRBD2. V trimming: 4 bases; J trimming: 8 bases; junction bases outside the gene matches: 5. Germline CDR1 LGHDT, CDR2 YNNKEL (reference sequence). CDR3 length equals 13 residues.

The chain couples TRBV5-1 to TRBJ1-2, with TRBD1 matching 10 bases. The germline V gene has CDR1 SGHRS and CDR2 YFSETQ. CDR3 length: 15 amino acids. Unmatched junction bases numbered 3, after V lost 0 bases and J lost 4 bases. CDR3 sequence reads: CASSLGQGASYGYTF. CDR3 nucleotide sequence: TGCGCCAGCAGCTTGGGACAGGGGGCAAGCTATGGCTACACCTTC.

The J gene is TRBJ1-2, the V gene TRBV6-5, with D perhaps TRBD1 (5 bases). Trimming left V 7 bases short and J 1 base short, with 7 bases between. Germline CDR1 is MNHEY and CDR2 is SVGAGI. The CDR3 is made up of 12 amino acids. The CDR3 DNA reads TGTGCCAGCAATCAGGGTAACTATGGCTACACCTTC. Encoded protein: CASNQGNYGYTF.

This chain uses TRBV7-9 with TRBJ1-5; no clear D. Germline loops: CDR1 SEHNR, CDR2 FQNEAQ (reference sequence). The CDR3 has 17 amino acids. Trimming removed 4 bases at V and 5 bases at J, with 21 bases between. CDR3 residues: CASSSSRARLADQPQHF. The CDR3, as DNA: TGTGCCAGCAGCTCGTCACGAGCGAGATTGGCGGATCAGCCCCAGCATTTT.

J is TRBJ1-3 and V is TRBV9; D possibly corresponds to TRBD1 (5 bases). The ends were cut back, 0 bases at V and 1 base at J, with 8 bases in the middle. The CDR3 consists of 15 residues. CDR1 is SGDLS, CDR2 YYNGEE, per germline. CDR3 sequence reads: CASSVVGGSGNTIYF. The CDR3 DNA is TGTGCCAGCAGCGTAGTGGGGGGTTCTGGAAACACCATATATTTT. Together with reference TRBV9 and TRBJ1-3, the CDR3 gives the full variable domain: DSGVTQTPKHLITATGQRVTLRCSPRSGDLSVYWYQQSLDQGLQFLIQYYNGEERAKGNILERFSAQQFPDLHSELNLSSLELGDSALYFCASSVVGGSGNTIYFGEGSWLTVV.

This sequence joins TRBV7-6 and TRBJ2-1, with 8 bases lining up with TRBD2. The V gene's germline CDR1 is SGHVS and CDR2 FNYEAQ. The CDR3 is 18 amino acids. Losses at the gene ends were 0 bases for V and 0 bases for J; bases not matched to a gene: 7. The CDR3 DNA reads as TGTGCCAGCAGCTTAGCGTCCGGGGGGGTGAGCTCCTACAATGAGCAGTTCTTC. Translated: CASSLASGGVSSYNEQFF.

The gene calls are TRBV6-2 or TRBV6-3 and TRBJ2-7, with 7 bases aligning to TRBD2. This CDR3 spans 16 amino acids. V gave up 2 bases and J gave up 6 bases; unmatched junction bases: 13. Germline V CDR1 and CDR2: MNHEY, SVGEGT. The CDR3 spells CASSYVSAGYPLEQYF. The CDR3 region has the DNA TGTGCCAGCAGTTACGTATCAGCGGGATACCCACTCGAGCAGTACTTC.

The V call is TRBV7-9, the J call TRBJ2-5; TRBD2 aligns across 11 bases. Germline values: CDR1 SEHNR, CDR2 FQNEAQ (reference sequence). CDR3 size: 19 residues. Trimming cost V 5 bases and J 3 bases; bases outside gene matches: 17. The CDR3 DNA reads TGTGCCAGCAGCCCGCTCCTCAAAAGGCTAGCGGGAGGTGAAGAGACCCAGTACTTC. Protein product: CASSPLLKRLAGGEETQYF.

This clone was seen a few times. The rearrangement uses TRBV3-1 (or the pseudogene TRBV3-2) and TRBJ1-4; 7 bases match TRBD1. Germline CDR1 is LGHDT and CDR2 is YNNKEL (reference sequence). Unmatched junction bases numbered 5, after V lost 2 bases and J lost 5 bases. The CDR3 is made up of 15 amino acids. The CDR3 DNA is TGTGCCAGCAGCCAAACCCGGGACAGCAATGAAAAACTGTTTTTT. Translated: CASSQTRDSNEKLFF.

CDR3 nucleotide sequence: TGCGCCAGCAGCTTGGCCGTCTCTGGCAACACGCAGTATTTT. Protein product: CASSLAVSGNTQYF. The rearrangement joins TRBV5-1 to TRBJ2-3; no definite D call. The CDR3 length is 14 residues. V lost 0 bases and J lost 9, with 14 bases in between. CDR1 and CDR2 (germline): SGHRS, YFSETQ. The whole variable domain, remainder taken from reference TRBV5-1 and TRBJ2-3, is KAGVTQTPRYLIKTRGQQVTLSCSPISGHRSVSWYQQTPGQGLQFLFEYFSETQRNKGNFPGRFSGRQFSNSRSEMNVSTLELGDSALYLCASSLAVSGNTQYFGPGTRLTVL.

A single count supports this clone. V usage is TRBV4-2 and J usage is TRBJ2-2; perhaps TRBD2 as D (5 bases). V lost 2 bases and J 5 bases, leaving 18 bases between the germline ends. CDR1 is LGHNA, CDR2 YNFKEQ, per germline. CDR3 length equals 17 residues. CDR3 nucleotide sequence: TGTGCCAGCAGCCAAATTATGGTTGTCACGGGGACCGGGGAGCTGTTTTTT. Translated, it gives CASSQIMVVTGTGELFF.

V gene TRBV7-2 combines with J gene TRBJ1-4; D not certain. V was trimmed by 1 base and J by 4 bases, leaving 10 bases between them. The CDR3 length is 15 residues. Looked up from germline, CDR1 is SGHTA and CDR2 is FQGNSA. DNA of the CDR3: TGTGCCAGCAGCTTAGGAGGGAAACTTAATGAAAAACTGTTTTTT. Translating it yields CASSLGGKLNEKLFF.

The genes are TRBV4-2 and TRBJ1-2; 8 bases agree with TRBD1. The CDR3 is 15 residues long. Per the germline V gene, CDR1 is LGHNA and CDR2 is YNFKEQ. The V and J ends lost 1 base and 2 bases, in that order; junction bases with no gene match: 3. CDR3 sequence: CASSQGDRLNYGYTF. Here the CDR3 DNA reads TGTGCCAGCAGCCAAGGGGACAGGCTCAACTATGGCTACACCTTC.

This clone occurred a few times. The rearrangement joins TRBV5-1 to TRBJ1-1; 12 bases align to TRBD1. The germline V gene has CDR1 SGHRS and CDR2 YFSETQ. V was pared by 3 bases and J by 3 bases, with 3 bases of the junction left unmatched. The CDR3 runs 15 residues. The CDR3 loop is CASSSGDRGHTEAFF. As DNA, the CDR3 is TGCGCCAGCAGCTCCGGGGACAGGGGGCACACTGAAGCTTTCTTT.

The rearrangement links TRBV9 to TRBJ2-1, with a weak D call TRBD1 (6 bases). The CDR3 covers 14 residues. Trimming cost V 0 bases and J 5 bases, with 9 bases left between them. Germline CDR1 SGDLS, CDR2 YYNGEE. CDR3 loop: CASSVGGRDNEQFF. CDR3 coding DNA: TGTGCCAGCAGCGTAGGGGGGCGGGACAATGAGCAGTTCTTC. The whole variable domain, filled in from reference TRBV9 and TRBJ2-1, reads DSGVTQTPKHLITATGQRVTLRCSPRSGDLSVYWYQQSLDQGLQFLIQYYNGEERAKGNILERFSAQQFPDLHSELNLSSLELGDSALYFCASSVGGRDNEQFFGPGTRLTVL.

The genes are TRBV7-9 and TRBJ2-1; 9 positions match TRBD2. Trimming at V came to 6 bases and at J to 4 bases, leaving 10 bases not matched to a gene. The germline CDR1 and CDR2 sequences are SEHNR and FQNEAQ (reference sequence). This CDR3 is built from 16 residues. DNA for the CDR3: TGTGCCAGCAGACATAGCGGGAGTTGGGAATACAATGAGCAGTTCTTC. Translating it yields CASRHSGSWEYNEQFF. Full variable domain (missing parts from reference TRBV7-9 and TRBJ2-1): DTGVSQNPRHKITKRGQNVTFRCDPISEHNRLYWYRQTLGQGPEFLTYFQNEAQLEKSRLLSDRFSAERPKGSFSTLEIQRTEQGDSAMYLCASRHSGSWEYNEQFFGPGTRLTVL.

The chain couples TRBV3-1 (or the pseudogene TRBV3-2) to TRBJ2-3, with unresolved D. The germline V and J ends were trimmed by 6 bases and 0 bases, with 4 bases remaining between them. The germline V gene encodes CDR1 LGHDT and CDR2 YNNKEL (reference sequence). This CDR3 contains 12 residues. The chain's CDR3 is CASSSSTDTQYF. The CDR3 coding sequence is TGTGCCAGCAGTTCTAGCACAGATACGCAGTATTTT.

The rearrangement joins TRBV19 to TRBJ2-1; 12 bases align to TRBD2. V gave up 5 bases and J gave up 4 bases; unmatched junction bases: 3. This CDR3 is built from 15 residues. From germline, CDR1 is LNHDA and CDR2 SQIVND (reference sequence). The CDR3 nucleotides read TGTGCCAGTAGTCCCGGGACTAGCGGGTACAATGAGCAGTTCTTC. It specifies CASSPGTSGYNEQFF.

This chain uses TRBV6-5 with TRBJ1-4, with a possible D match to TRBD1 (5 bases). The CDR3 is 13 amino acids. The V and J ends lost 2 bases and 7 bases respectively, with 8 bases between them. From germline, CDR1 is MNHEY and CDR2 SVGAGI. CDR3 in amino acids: CASSYGHLEKLFF. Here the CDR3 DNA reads TGTGCCAGCAGTTACGGACATCTTGAAAAACTGTTTTTT.

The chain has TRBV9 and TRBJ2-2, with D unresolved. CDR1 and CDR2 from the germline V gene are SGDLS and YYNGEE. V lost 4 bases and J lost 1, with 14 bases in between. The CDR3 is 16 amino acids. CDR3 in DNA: TGTGCCAGCAGCCTTTTCCCCAGGAAGAACACCGGGGAGCTGTTTTTT. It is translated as CASSLFPRKNTGELFF.

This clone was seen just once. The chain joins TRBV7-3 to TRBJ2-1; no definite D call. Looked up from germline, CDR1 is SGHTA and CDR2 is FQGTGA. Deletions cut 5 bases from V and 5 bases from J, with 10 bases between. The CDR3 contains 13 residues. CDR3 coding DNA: TGTGCCAGCAGCCCAACCCGGGACAATGAGCAGTTCTTC. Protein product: CASSPTRDNEQFF.

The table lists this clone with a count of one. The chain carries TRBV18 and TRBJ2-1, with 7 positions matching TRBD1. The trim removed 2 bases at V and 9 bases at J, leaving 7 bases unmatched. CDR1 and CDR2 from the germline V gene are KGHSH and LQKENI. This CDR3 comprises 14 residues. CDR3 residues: CASSPILQGSEQFF. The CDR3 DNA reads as TGTGCCAGCTCACCAATCCTACAGGGGTCTGAGCAGTTCTTC.

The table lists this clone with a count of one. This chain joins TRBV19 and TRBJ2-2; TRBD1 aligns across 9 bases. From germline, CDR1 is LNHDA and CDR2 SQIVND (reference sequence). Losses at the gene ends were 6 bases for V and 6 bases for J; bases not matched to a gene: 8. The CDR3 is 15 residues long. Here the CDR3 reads CASRTNRGQAGELFF. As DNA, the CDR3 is TGTGCCAGTAGAACGAACAGGGGGCAGGCCGGGGAGCTGTTTTTT.

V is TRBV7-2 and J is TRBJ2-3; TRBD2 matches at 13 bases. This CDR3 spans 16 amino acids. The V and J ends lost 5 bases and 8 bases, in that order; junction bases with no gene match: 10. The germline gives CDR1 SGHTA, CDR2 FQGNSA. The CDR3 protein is CASSTRLAGGGGTQYF. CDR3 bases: TGTGCCAGCAGCACTCGACTAGCGGGAGGAGGAGGTACGCAGTATTTT.

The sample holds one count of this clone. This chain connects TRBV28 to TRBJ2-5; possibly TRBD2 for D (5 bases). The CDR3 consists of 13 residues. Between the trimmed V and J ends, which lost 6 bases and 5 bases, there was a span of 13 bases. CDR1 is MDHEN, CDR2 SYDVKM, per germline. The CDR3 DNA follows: TGTGCCAGCAGACTGAGGGTTTTGGAGACCCAGTACTTC. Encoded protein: CASRLRVLETQYF.

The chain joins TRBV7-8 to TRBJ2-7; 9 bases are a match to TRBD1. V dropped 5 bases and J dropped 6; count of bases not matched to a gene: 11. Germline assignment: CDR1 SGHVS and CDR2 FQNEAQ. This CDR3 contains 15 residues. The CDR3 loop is CASSQSTGGSGEQYF. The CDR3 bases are TGTGCCAGCAGCCAATCGACAGGGGGTAGTGGCGAGCAGTACTTC.